This passage covers 18 T cell receptor beta chains from one sample sequenced in a study of cytomegalovirus exposure and HLA in healthy donors. Clones were read by immunoSEQ multiplex PCR, and TCRdb kept only the in-frame ones, dropping some. The sample shows about 220,000 clones, 75% to 95% of them seen only once. The sample comprised PBMCs. These receptor sequences come from a woman aged 18 to 35 in good health and CMV-seronegative.

The V gene is TRBV5-1, the J gene TRBJ1-1; tentative D call: TRBD1 (5 bases). Trimming removed 4 bases from V and 0 bases from J, with 19 bases in between. The V gene's germline CDR1 is SGHRS and CDR2 YFSETQ. This CDR3 region has 17 residues. The CDR3 region is CASSLLPPGPMNTEAFF. CDR3 in DNA: TGCGCCAGCAGCCTATTGCCGCCAGGGCCTATGAACACTGAAGCTTTCTTT.

The rearrangement uses TRBV6-5 and TRBJ1-2, with 8 bases fitting TRBD1. Germline V gene lookup returns CDR1 MNHEY and CDR2 SVGAGI. The CDR3 loop spans 14 amino acids. The J segment lost 8 bases and the V segment lost 7 bases, leaving 12 bases of the junction unmatched. This chain's CDR3 is CASKTGAAGRGYTF. CDR3 sequence (DNA): TGTGCCAGCAAGACAGGGGCAGCAGGACGGGGCTACACCTTC.

The chain links TRBV5-6 to TRBJ1-1; possible D gene TRBD1, 5 bases. The CDR3 has 12 residues. Germline lookup yields CDR1 SGHDT and CDR2 YYEEEE. V shed 2 bases and J shed 7 bases, with 9 bases lying between them. CDR3 region: CASSFDRHEAFF. The DNA for the CDR3 is TGTGCCAGCAGCTTTGACAGACATGAAGCTTTCTTT.

V and J are TRBV23-1 and TRBJ2-7; 7 nucleotides match TRBD2. TRBV23-1 is annotated as an ORF whose role is uncertain. The CDR3 length is 15 residues. With 1 base clipped from V and 2 bases from J, the junction kept 5 bases outside the gene matches. CDR3 nucleotide sequence: TGCGCCAGCAGTCAATGTACAGCGGGGACCTACGAGCAGTACTTC. It translates to CASSQCTAGTYEQYF.

The CDR3 nucleotides read TGCAGCGTTCCAGAACTACAGGCACCGAGGAGCTATGGCTACACCTTC. It specifies CSVPELQAPRSYGYTF. This chain joins TRBV29-1 and TRBJ1-2; TRBD1 is a possible D gene (5 bases). V was pared by 5 bases and J by 4 bases, with 23 bases between. The CDR3 has 16 residues. Germline V gene lookup returns CDR1 SQVTM and CDR2 ANQGSEA. The variable domain in full, with the rest retrieved from reference TRBV29-1 and TRBJ1-2, is SAVISQKPSRDICQRGTSLTIQCQVDSQVTMMFWYRQQPGQSLTLIATANQGSEATYESGFVIDKFPISRPNLTFSTLTVSNMSPEDSSIYLCSVPELQAPRSYGYTFGSGTRLTVV.

This rearrangement joins TRBV10-1 to TRBJ2-1; D not certain. Germline CDR1 is WNHNN and CDR2 is SYGVQD (reference sequence). The CDR3 has 13 residues. The germline V and J ends were trimmed by 2 bases and 6 bases, with 8 bases remaining between them. This CDR3 reads CASSEDITNEQFF. The DNA of the CDR3 is TGCGCCAGCAGTGAGGACATCACCAATGAGCAGTTCTTC.

The rearrangement links TRBV19 to TRBJ1-5; a possible D gene is TRBD1 (6 bases). Trimming took off 5 bases at V and 2 bases at J, with 19 bases between the two ends. This CDR3 is built from 17 residues. Germline V lookup: CDR1 LNHDA, CDR2 SQIVND (reference sequence). The CDR3 region has the DNA TGTGCCAGTAGTTCCCAACGGACAGCCAGGGGCAATCAGCCCCAGCATTTT. Protein product: CASSSQRTARGNQPQHF.

The chain is built from TRBV5-1 and TRBJ2-1; TRBD2 aligns across 7 bases. The CDR3 spans 17 residues. CDR1 and CDR2 (germline): SGHRS, YFSETQ. V was clipped by 6 bases and J by 6 bases; unmatched bases: 18. Here the CDR3 DNA reads TGCGCCAGCACCCCTTTTGGCGGGAGAGTTCTCGGCAATGAGCAGTTCTTC. Translation gives CASTPFGGRVLGNEQFF.

J is TRBJ2-1 and V is TRBV18; 11 bases align to TRBD2. CDR1 is KGHSH and CDR2 is LQKENI in the germline V gene. V lost 3 bases and J lost 3; bases outside the gene matches: 1. CDR3 length: 15 amino acids. CDR3 in amino acids: CASSPTSGIYNEQFF. In nucleotides, the CDR3 is TGTGCCAGCTCACCGACTAGCGGGATCTACAATGAGCAGTTCTTC.

J is TRBJ1-5 and V is TRBV5-1; 10 bases fit TRBD1. CDR1 SGHRS and CDR2 YFSETQ come from the germline V gene. The CDR3 consists of 14 residues. V lost 3 bases to trimming and J lost 7 bases; unmatched junction nucleotides: 4. CDR3 bases: TGCGCCAGCAGCTCGGGACAGGGGCCGCAGCCCCAGCATTTT. This encodes CASSSGQGPQPQHF.

The rearrangement uses TRBV18 and TRBJ2-7; possible D gene TRBD2, 6 bases. Germline V gene lookup returns CDR1 KGHSH and CDR2 LQKENI. The CDR3 covers 14 residues. V dropped 2 bases and J dropped 5 bases, with 13 bases sitting between them. CDR3 region: CASSPYIGGNEQYF. DNA of the CDR3: TGTGCCAGCTCACCATATATTGGGGGGAACGAGCAGTACTTC.

The CDR3 coding sequence is TGTGCCAGCAGTCCCGGACTAGCGAACTACGAGCAGTACTTC. It encodes CASSPGLANYEQYF. J is TRBJ2-7 and V is TRBV6-5; TRBD2 matches 9 bases. CDR1 is MNHEY and CDR2 is SVGAGI in the germline V gene. This CDR3 contains 14 residues. V gave up 5 bases and J gave up 3 bases; unmatched junction bases: 5.

The chain couples TRBV28 to TRBJ1-1; 8 nucleotides align to TRBD1. This CDR3 is 15 amino acids long. The junction had 1 base not matched to a gene; V was cut back by 0 bases and J by 1 base. CDR1 and CDR2 (germline): MDHEN, SYDVKM. The CDR3 loop is CASSLWGQANTEAFF. The CDR3 DNA is TGTGCCAGCAGTTTATGGGGACAGGCGAACACTGAAGCTTTCTTT.

The chain carries TRBV6-5 and TRBJ1-2; TRBD1 matches at 10 bases. Trimming at V came to 4 bases and at J to 8 bases, leaving 13 bases not matched to a gene. Germline V CDR1 and CDR2: MNHEY, SVGAGI. This CDR3 comprises 16 residues. The CDR3 DNA reads TGTGCCAGCAGTTTAGCCCCCCCCGGGACAGGGGAGGGCTACACCTTC. Translation: CASSLAPPGTGEGYTF.

For the CDR3, the DNA is TGTGCCAGCCAAGTCGCTCCAGGCCCGCTCGAGCAGTACTTC. Protein sequence: CASQVAPGPLEQYF. This chain joins TRBV11-2 and TRBJ2-7, with D uncertain. Germline loops: CDR1 SGHAT, CDR2 FQNNGV. This CDR3 comprises 14 residues. Trimming removed 8 bases from V and 6 bases from J, with 20 bases in between. Complete variable domain (other parts from reference TRBV11-2 and TRBJ2-7): EAGVAQSPRYKIIEKRQSVAFWCNPISGHATLYWYQQILGQGPKLLIQFQNNGVVDDSQLPKDRFSAERLKGVDSTLKIQPAKLEDSAVYLCASQVAPGPLEQYFGPGTRLTVT.

The rearrangement joins TRBV6-1 to TRBJ2-3; D gene unclear. CDR1 and CDR2 from the germline V gene are MNHNS and SASEGT. V was clipped by 6 bases and J by 0 bases, with 7 bases between them. The CDR3 is 13 amino acids. CDR3 sequence reads: CASSKTSTDTQYF. In DNA, the CDR3 is TGTGCCAGCAGCAAGACTAGCACAGATACGCAGTATTTT.

The chain carries TRBV29-1 and TRBJ2-5, with 7 bases identical to TRBD1. Per germline, CDR1 SQVTM and CDR2 ANQGSEA. The trim removed 7 bases at V and 2 bases at J, leaving 4 bases unmatched. The CDR3 contains 12 residues. The CDR3 DNA is TGCAGCGGCGGACAGGTTCAAGAGACCCAGTACTTC. Translating gives CSGGQVQETQYF. Full variable domain (missing parts from reference TRBV29-1 and TRBJ2-5): SAVISQKPSRDICQRGTSLTIQCQVDSQVTMMFWYRQQPGQSLTLIATANQGSEATYESGFVIDKFPISRPNLTFSTLTVSNMSPEDSSIYLCSGGQVQETQYFGPGTRLLVL.

The gene calls are TRBV9 and TRBJ2-2; D is uncertain. Per germline, CDR1 SGDLS and CDR2 YYNGEE. The CDR3 runs to 14 residues. The V end lost 4 bases, the J end lost 5 bases, and 12 bases lay between the germline ends. The CDR3 DNA follows: TGTGCCAGCAGCCCCTTGTCCCAGACCGGGGAGCTGTTTTTT. It translates to CASSPLSQTGELFF.